What follows are 25 T cell receptor beta chains derived from one specimen sequenced in a study of cytomegalovirus exposure and HLA in healthy donors. It was with 60 Vbeta and 13 Jbeta primers that the PCR ran. Sequenced by immunoSEQ multiplex PCR; TCRdb stores in-frame clones only, minus some. The sample includes about 76,000 clones, 65% to 75% of them seen just once. The sequencing sample was made of PBMCs. The receptors stem from a woman aged 40 to 55 in good health and CMV-seropositive.

This rearrangement joins TRBV6-1 to TRBJ2-1; 8 nucleotides match TRBD2. The CDR3 runs 14 residues. Germline values: CDR1 MNHNS, CDR2 SASEGT. Trimming took 6 bases from V and 8 from J; bases not matched to a gene: 9. In DNA, the CDR3 is TGTGCCAGCAGATCCGGGACTAGTCTTTATGAGCAGTTCTTC. It yields the protein CASRSGTSLYEQFF.

The chain couples TRBV2 to TRBJ2-7; 7 nucleotides agree with TRBD1. The CDR3 covers 13 residues. Per the germline V gene, CDR1 is SNHLY and CDR2 is FYNNEI. The J segment lost 2 bases and the V segment lost 10 bases, leaving 8 bases of the junction unmatched. The CDR3 nucleotides are TGTGCCACCAAGAGGGACAGTACCTACGAGCAGTACTTC. Its translation: CATKRDSTYEQYF.

The rearrangement links TRBV30 to TRBJ2-5; TRBD2 agrees at 14 bases. J gave up 2 bases and V 2 bases, and 4 bases lay outside the gene matches. The CDR3 sequence is 16 residues long. The germline V gene has CDR1 GTSNPN and CDR2 SVGIG (reference sequence). The chain's CDR3 is CAWSLGLAGGQETQYF. In DNA, the CDR3 is TGTGCCTGGAGTCTCGGACTAGCGGGGGGTCAAGAGACCCAGTACTTC.

V usage is TRBV9 and J usage is TRBJ1-4, with D uncertain. V gave up 0 bases and J gave up 6 bases, with 9 bases separating them. The V gene's germline CDR1 is SGDLS and CDR2 YYNGEE. The length of the CDR3 is 14 residues. In nucleotides, the CDR3 is TGTGCCAGCAGCGTAGGAGGAGCCTATGAAAAACTGTTTTTT. Translation gives CASSVGGAYEKLFF.

The rearrangement joins TRBV12-5 to TRBJ2-1; perhaps TRBD2 as D (6 bases). Germline V lookup: CDR1 LGHNT, CDR2 FRNRAP. The length of the CDR3 is 17 residues. Trimming removed 5 bases at V and 0 bases at J, with 17 bases between. The chain's CDR3 is CASGPPGGTSSYNEQFF. Here the CDR3 DNA reads TGTGCTAGTGGTCCACCCGGGGGTACATCCTCCTACAATGAGCAGTTCTTC.

Concerning this clone: Within the sample, other DNA sequences also encode this same CDR3. The genes are TRBV5-4 and TRBJ2-5; D is undetermined. The CDR3 contains 11 residues. Per germline, CDR1 SGHNT and CDR2 YYREEE (reference sequence). With 4 bases removed from V and 5 bases from J, the gap between germline ends came to 6 bases. The chain's CDR3 is CASSLRETQYF. The CDR3 coding sequence is TGTGCCAGCAGCCTGAGGGAGACCCAGTACTTC.

In this sample, this clone turned up a few times. V usage is TRBV7-9 and J usage is TRBJ1-6; D is undetermined. This CDR3 is 13 amino acids long. The V and J ends lost 2 bases and 15 bases respectively, with 14 bases between them. Germline V gene sequence: CDR1 SEHNR, CDR2 FQNEAQ (reference sequence). CDR3 protein: CASSLRGIDGLHF. In nucleotides, the CDR3 is TGTGCCAGCAGCTTACGCGGGATAGATGGCCTCCACTTT.

This chain links TRBV18 with TRBJ2-1; 7 nucleotides line up with TRBD2. The CDR3 spans 13 residues. J was trimmed by 12 bases and V by 3 bases; bases with no gene match: 8. From germline, CDR1 is KGHSH and CDR2 LQKENI. Here the CDR3 DNA reads TGTGCCAGCTCACCCGTGGCGGGAGAATGGCAGTTCTTC. This codes for CASSPVAGEWQFF.

V usage is TRBV5-4 and J usage is TRBJ2-3, with 12 nucleotides matching TRBD2. Germline CDR1 is SGHNT and CDR2 is YYREEE (reference sequence). V was pared by 4 bases and J by 5 bases, with 2 bases of the junction left unmatched. CDR3 length: 14 amino acids. The CDR3 sequence is CASSGGLAGDTQYF. The CDR3 bases are TGTGCCAGCAGCGGGGGACTAGCGGGAGATACGCAGTATTTT. Full variable domain (missing parts from reference TRBV5-4 and TRBJ2-3): ETGVTQSPTHLIKTRGQQVTLRCSSQSGHNTVSWYQQALGQGPQFIFQYYREEENGRGNFPPRFSGLQFPNYSSELNVNALELDDSALYLCASSGGLAGDTQYFGPGTRLTVL.

The V and J genes are TRBV19 and TRBJ1-6; D is possibly TRBD1 (6 bases). CDR1 and CDR2 from the germline V gene are LNHDA and SQIVND (reference sequence). The CDR3 has 18 amino acids. Trimming pared 6 bases from V and 9 bases from J, leaving 27 bases between. The chain's CDR3 is CASRRMAGEGVMGSPLHF. In nucleotides, the CDR3 is TGTGCCAGTAGGAGGATGGCAGGGGAAGGGGTAATGGGTTCACCCCTCCACTTT.

The rearrangement uses TRBV5-6 and TRBJ1-2, with D perhaps TRBD1 (5 bases). Germline CDR1 reads SGHDT; CDR2 reads YYEEEE. The CDR3 is 15 amino acids. Trimming left V 4 bases short and J 0 bases short, with 13 bases between. The CDR3 coding sequence is TGTGCCAGCAGCGACCAAGGGGCCCCTAACTATGGCTACACCTTC. Translated: CASSDQGAPNYGYTF.

The V and J genes are TRBV4-1 and TRBJ2-7; 7 bases agree with TRBD1. CDR3 length: 15 amino acids. V dropped 4 bases and J dropped 5; count of bases not matched to a gene: 11. Germline V gives CDR1 MGHRA, CDR2 YSYEKL. As DNA, the CDR3 is TGCGCCAGCAGCCTCAGGACAGGTCAAATCCACGAGCAGTACTTC. Amino acids: CASSLRTGQIHEQYF.

The J gene is TRBJ1-6, the V gene TRBV30; 7 bases fit TRBD1. CDR3 length: 13 residues. The V gene end was trimmed by 5 bases and the J gene end by 7 bases; junction bases not matched to a gene: 5. Germline lookup yields CDR1 GTSNPN and CDR2 SVGIG (reference sequence). The DNA for the CDR3 is TGTGCCTGGCAGGGGGAGATCAATTCACCCCTCCACTTT. This gives the protein CAWQGEINSPLHF.

As to this clone: This specimen includes other DNA sequences encoding the same CDR3. The DNA for the CDR3 is TGTGCCAGCAGCGTAGGAAGCGGGAGCTCCTACGAGCAGTACTTC. The encoded protein is CASSVGSGSSYEQYF. The V call is TRBV9, the J call TRBJ2-7, with 8 nucleotides matching TRBD2. Unmatched junction bases numbered 2, after V lost 0 bases and J lost 0 bases. Germline V gene lookup returns CDR1 SGDLS and CDR2 YYNGEE. The CDR3 is made up of 15 amino acids.

This clone occurred a few times. The chain recombines TRBV7-2 with TRBJ2-2; D unclear. The CDR3 has 15 residues. Germline V gives CDR1 SGHTA, CDR2 FQGNSA. V lost 3 bases and J 1 base, leaving 9 bases between the germline ends. CDR3 sequence: CASSFRAQNTGELFF. CDR3 in DNA: TGTGCCAGCAGCTTTAGAGCGCAGAACACCGGGGAGCTGTTTTTT.

The V call is TRBV9, the J call TRBJ1-2, with D uncertain. CDR3 length: 14 amino acids. V was clipped by 0 bases and J by 4 bases, with 10 bases between them. CDR1 and CDR2 (germline): SGDLS, YYNGEE. The CDR3 bases are TGTGCCAGCAGCGTAGGTGAGGAGCGCTATGGCTACACCTTC. Translating gives CASSVGEERYGYTF.

The V call is TRBV25-1, the J call TRBJ2-7; 8 nucleotides match TRBD1. V was clipped by 7 bases and J by 3 bases; unmatched bases: 5. This CDR3 has 13 residues. The germline gives CDR1 MGHDK, CDR2 SYGVNS. The CDR3 here is CASKGQDHYEQYF. In DNA, the CDR3 is TGTGCCAGCAAGGGACAGGACCACTACGAGCAGTACTTC.

The gene calls are TRBV9 and TRBJ1-2; TRBD1 might be the D (5 bases). The CDR3 runs 13 residues. The ends were cut back, 3 bases at V and 7 bases at J, with 13 bases in the middle. The germline V gene has CDR1 SGDLS and CDR2 YYNGEE. CDR3: CASSGQGAFGYTF. The CDR3 bases are TGTGCCAGCAGCGGGCAGGGCGCCTTTGGCTACACCTTC.

This rearrangement joins TRBV2 to TRBJ1-2; D might be TRBD1 (6 bases). V lost 6 bases to trimming and J lost 2 bases, with 10 bases between them. The CDR3 consists of 13 residues. Germline-derived CDR1 and CDR2 are SNHLY and FYNNEI. As DNA, the CDR3 is TGTGCCAGCAGGTACACAGGGAACTATGGCTACACCTTC. Translating gives CASRYTGNYGYTF.

This clone was seen only a few times. CDR3 DNA: TGTGCCAGCAGAGGGGACAGGGGGACTTTCTTT. Its translation is CASRGDRGTFF. The V call is TRBV6-1, the J call TRBJ1-1; 11 positions match TRBD1. CDR1 and CDR2 (germline): MNHNS, SASEGT. The CDR3 runs to 11 residues. The J segment lost 12 bases and the V segment lost 6 bases, leaving 3 bases of the junction unmatched.

The chain combines TRBV30 with TRBJ2-7, with 7 positions matching TRBD2. The CDR3 is 13 amino acids. Trimming removed 3 bases from V and 3 bases from J; junction bases left unmatched: 5. CDR1 is GTSNPN and CDR2 is SVGIG in the germline V gene (reference sequence). In nucleotides, the CDR3 is TGTGCCTGGAGCAAGGGAGGGAGCTACGAGCAGTACTTC. It specifies CAWSKGGSYEQYF.

The CDR3 protein is CASSLDLSYEQYF. DNA for the CDR3: TGCGCCAGCAGCTTGGATTTATCCTACGAGCAGTACTTC. The gene calls are TRBV5-1 and TRBJ2-7; D call uncertain. Trimming left V 0 bases short and J 1 base short, with 5 bases between. Looked up from germline, CDR1 is SGHRS and CDR2 is YFSETQ. There are 13 residues in the CDR3.

The chain uses TRBV19 and TRBJ1-1, with D possibly TRBD1 on 5 matching bases. Trimming left V 5 bases short and J 5 bases short, with 12 bases between. The CDR3 contains 13 residues. CDR1 and CDR2 (germline): LNHDA, SQIVND (reference sequence). DNA of the CDR3: TGTGCCAGTAGTGCTTTTAAGGGGACTGAAGCTTTCTTT. Its protein product is CASSAFKGTEAFF.

A remark on this clone: An end of the junction does not agree with germline; a read error may underlie this. DNA for the CDR3: TGTGCCAGCAGTCCCCGGGACACCGTTAGTGTGGTCTTC. This sequence encodes CASSPRDTVSVVF. This sequence joins TRBV6-6 and TRBJ2-7, with TRBD1 as a possible D gene (6 bases). The germline gives CDR1 MNHNY, CDR2 SVGAGI (reference sequence). This CDR3 has 13 amino acids.

The chain is built from TRBV29-1 and TRBJ2-3; perhaps TRBD2 as D (6 bases). Trimming pared 7 bases from V and 1 base from J, leaving 15 bases between. Looked up from germline, CDR1 is SQVTM and CDR2 is ANQGSEA. This CDR3 region has 14 residues. In nucleotides, the CDR3 is TGCAGCGCTCGGGAGTCTGGGGGCACAGATACGCAGTATTTT. Translating it yields CSARESGGTDTQYF.